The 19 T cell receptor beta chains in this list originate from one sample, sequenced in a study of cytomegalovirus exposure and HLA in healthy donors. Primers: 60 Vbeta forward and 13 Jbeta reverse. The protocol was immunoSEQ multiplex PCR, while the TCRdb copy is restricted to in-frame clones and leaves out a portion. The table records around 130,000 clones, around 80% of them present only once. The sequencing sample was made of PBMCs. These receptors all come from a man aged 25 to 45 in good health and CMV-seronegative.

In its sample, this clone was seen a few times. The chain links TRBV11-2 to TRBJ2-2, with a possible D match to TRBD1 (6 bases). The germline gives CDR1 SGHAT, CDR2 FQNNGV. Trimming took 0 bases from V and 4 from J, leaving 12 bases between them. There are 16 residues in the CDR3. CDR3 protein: CASSLEQGTFTGELFF. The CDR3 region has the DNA TGTGCCAGCAGCTTAGAACAGGGAACGTTCACCGGGGAGCTGTTTTTT.

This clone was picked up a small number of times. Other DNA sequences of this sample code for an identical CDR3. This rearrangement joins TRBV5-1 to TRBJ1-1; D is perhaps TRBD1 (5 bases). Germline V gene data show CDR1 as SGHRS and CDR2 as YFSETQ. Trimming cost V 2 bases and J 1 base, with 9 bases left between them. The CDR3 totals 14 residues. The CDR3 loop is CASSFGGGNTEAFF. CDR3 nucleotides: TGCGCCAGCAGCTTCGGGGGGGGGAACACTGAAGCTTTCTTT.

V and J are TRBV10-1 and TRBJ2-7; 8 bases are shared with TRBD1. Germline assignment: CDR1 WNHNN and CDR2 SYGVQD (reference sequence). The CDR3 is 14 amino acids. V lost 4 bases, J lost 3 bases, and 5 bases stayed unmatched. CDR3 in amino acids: CASSGTGKDYEQYF. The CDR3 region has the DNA TGCGCCAGCAGTGGGACAGGGAAAGACTACGAGCAGTACTTC.

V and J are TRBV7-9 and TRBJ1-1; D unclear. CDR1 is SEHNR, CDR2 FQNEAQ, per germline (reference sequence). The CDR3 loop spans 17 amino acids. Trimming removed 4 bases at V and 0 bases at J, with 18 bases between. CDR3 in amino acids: CASSSQFRSKMNTEAFF. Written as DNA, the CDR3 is TGTGCCAGCAGCTCCCAATTTAGGAGTAAGATGAACACTGAAGCTTTCTTT.

CDR3 nucleotides: TGTGCCATCAGTGAGTCCCCCCTTGGGGGGGATACGCAGTATTTT. This gives the protein CAISESPLGGDTQYF. The chain recombines TRBV10-3 with TRBJ2-3; a weak D match, TRBD2 (6 bases). The CDR3 has 15 amino acids. The V end lost 0 bases, the J end lost 6 bases, and 13 bases lay between the germline ends. Per the germline V gene, CDR1 is ENHRY and CDR2 is SYGVKD.

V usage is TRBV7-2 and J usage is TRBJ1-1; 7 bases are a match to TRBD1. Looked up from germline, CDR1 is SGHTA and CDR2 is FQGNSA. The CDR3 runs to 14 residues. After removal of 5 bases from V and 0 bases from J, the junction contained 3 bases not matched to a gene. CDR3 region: CASSIDRVNTEAFF. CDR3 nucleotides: TGTGCCAGCAGCATAGACAGGGTGAACACTGAAGCTTTCTTT.

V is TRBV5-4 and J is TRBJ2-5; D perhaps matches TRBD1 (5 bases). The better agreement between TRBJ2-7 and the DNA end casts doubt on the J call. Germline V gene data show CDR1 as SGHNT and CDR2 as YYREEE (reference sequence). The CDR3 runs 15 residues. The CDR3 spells CASSLDPAGPYEQYF. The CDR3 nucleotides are TGTGCCAGCAGCTTGGACCCCGCAGGGCCCTACGAGCAGTACTTC.

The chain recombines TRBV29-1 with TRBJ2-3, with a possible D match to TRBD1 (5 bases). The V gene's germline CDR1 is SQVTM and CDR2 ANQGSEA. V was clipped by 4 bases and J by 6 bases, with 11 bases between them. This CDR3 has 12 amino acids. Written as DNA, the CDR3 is TGCAGCGTTGCCGCAGGGCGGGATACGCAGTATTTT. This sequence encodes CSVAAGRDTQYF.

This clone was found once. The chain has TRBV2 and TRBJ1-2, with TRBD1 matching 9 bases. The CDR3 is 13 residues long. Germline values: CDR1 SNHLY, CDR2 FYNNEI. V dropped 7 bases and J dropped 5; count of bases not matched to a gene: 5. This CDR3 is CASNTGTGYGYTF. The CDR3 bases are TGTGCCAGCAATACCGGGACAGGGTATGGCTACACCTTC.

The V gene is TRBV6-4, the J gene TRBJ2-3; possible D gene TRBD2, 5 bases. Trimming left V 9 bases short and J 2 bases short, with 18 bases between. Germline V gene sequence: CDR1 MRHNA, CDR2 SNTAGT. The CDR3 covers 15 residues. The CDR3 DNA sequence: TGTGCCAGTTCAAAACAGAGGGAGCCCACAGATACGCAGTATTTT. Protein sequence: CASSKQREPTDTQYF.

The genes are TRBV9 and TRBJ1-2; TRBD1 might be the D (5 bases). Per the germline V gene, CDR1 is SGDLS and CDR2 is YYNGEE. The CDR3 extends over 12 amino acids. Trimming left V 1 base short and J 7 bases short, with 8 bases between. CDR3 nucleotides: TGTGCCAGCAGCGTATGGGGCACTGGCTACACCTTC. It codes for CASSVWGTGYTF.

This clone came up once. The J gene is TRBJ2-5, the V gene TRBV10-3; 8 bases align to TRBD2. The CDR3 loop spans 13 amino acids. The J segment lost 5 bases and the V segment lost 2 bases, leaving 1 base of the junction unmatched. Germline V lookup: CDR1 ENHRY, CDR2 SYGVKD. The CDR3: CAISEASGETQYF. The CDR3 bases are TGTGCCATCAGTGAGGCTAGCGGGGAGACCCAGTACTTC.

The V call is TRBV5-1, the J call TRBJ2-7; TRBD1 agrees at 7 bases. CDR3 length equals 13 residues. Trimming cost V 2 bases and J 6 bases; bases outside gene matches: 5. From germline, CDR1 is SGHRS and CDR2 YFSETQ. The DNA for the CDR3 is TGCGCCAGCAGCTTAGGGGGCCTGAGCGAGCAGTACTTC. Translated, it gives CASSLGGLSEQYF.

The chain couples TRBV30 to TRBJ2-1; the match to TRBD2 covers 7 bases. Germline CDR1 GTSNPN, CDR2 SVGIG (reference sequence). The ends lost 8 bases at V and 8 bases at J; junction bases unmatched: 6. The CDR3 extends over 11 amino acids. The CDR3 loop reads CARGRGDEQFF. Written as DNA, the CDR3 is TGTGCCCGGGGGAGGGGTGATGAGCAGTTCTTC.

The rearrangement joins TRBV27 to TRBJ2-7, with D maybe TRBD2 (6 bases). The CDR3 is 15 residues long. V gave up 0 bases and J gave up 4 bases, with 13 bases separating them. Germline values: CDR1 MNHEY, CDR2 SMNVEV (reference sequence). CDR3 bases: TGTGCCAGCAGTTTATCGGACGGGGGTGTATACGAGCAGTACTTC. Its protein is CASSLSDGGVYEQYF.

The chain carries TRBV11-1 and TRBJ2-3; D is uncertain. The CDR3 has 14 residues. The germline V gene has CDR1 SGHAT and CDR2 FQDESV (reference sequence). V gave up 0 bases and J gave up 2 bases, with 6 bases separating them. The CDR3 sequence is CASSLARDTDTQYF. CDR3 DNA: TGTGCCAGCAGCTTAGCTCGCGACACAGATACGCAGTATTTT.

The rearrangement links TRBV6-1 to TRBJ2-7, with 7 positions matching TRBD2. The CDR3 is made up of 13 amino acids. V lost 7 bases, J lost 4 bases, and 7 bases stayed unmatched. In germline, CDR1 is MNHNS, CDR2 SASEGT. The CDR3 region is CASITGLPYEQYF. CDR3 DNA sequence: TGTGCCAGCATTACGGGACTACCATACGAGCAGTACTTC.

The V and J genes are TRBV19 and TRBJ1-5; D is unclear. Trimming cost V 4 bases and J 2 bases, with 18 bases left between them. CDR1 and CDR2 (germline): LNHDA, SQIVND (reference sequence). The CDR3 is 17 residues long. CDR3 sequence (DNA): TGTGCCAGTAGTAGAGTCGCGGTGGGAGCAGGCAATCAGCCCCAGCATTTT. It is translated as CASSRVAVGAGNQPQHF.

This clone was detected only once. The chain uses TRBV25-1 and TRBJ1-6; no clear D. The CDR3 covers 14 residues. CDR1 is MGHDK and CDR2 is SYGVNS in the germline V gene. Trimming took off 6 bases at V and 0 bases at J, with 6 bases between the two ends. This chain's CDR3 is CASRESSYNSPLHF. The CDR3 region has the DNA TGTGCCAGCAGGGAGAGCTCCTATAATTCACCCCTCCACTTT.